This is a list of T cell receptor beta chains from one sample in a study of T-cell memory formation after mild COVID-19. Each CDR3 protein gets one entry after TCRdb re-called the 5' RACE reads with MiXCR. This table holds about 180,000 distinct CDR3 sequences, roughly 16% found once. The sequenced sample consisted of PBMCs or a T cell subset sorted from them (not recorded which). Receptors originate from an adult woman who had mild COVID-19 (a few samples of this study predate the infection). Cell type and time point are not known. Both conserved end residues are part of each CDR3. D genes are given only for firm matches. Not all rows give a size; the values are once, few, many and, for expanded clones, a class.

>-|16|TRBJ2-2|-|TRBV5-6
TGTGCCAGCAGCCGGACGGGCCAGCGTACCACCGGGGAGCTGTTTTTT
CASSRTGQRTTGELFF
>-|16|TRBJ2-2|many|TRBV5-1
TGCGCCAGCAGCTTGTTGGCAGGCCGCGACACCGGGGAGCTGTTTTTT
CASSLLAGRDTGELFF
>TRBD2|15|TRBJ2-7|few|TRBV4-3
TGCGCCAGCAGCCTAGGGACTAGCGGGAACCACGAGCAGTACTTC
CASSLGTSGNHEQYF
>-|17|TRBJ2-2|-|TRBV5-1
TGCGCCAGCAGCTTACAAGCTTATGTGGTGGGCACCGGGGAGCTGTTTTTT
CASSLQAYVVGTGELFF
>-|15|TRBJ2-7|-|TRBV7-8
TGTGCCAGCAGCTTAGGGGGGGCCGTGGGGTACGAGCAGTACTTC
CASSLGGAVGYEQYF
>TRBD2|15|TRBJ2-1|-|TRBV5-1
TGCGCCAGCCACTCGAGCGGGGGGGCTTACAATGAGCAGTTCTTC
CASHSSGGAYNEQFF
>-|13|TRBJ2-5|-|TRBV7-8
TGTGCCAGCAGCTTACGGTTCCAAGAGACCCAGTACTTC
CASSLRFQETQYF
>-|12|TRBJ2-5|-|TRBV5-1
TGCGCCAGCAGCCCCTCCATCGAGACCCAGTACTTC
CASSPSIETQYF
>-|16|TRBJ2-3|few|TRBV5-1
TGCGCCAGCAGCGGCTCCGGGACACCTTTTACAGATACGCAGTATTTT
CASSGSGTPFTDTQYF
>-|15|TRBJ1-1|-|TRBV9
TGTGCCAGCATCAAGCTGGCAGCTCTCGACACTGAAGCTTTCTTT
CASIKLAALDTEAFF
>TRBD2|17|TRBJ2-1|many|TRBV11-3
TGTGCCAGCAGCTTAGCCCTGACTAGCGGGAGGGCCAATGAGCAGTTCTTC
CASSLALTSGRANEQFF
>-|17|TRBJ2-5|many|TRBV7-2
TGTGCCAGCAGCTTAAGGGTGGGAGGAAACCCTCAAGAGACCCAGTACTTC
CASSLRVGGNPQETQYF
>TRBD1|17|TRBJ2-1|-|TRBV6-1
TGTGCCAGCAGGGAACCTGGTGGGACAGGGGGCCGCAATGAGCAGTTCTTC
CASREPGGTGGRNEQFF
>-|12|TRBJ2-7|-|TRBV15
TGTGCCACCAGCAGGCGGGGGGACAGGCAGTACTTC
CATSRRGDRQYF
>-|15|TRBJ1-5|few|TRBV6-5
TGTGCCAGCAGGTACAGCGCGACCTTCATTCAGCCCCAGCATTTT
CASRYSATFIQPQHF
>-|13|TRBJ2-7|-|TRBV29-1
TGCAGCGTTGTCGGGAGTGACTCCTACGAGCAGTACTTC
CSVVGSDSYEQYF
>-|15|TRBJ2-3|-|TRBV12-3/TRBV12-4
TGTGCCAGCAGTCGCGGTCCGACCCCAAACTTTAGGCAGTATTTT
CASSRGPTPNFRQYF
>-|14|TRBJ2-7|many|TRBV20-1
TGCAGTGCCGGGACCGACAGGATACCCTACGAGCAGTACTTC
CSAGTDRIPYEQYF
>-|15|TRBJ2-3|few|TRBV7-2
TGTGCCAGCAGCCGTAGATTGCTTGGCACAGATACGCAGTATTTT
CASSRRLLGTDTQYF
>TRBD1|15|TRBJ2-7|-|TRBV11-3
TGTGCCAGCAGCTACGATCTGGACAGGGCCTACGAGCAGTACTTC
CASSYDLDRAYEQYF
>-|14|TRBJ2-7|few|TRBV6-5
TGTGCCAGCAGTTACTACAAAGGGACGGCCCTAGCGTACTTC
CASSYYKGTALAYF
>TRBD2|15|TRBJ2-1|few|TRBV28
TGTGCCAGCAGTTTGACTAGCGGCCAAACGGGTGAGCAGTTCTTC
CASSLTSGQTGEQFF
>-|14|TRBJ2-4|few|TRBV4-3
TGCGCCAGCAGCCCCCAGGGGCGCGGGGACATTCAGTACTTC
CASSPQGRGDIQYF
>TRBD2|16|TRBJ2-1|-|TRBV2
TGTGCCAGCAGTGATTTGGCGGGGGGGCTGTCCAATGAGCAGTTCTTC
CASSDLAGGLSNEQFF